The entry below describes one T cell receptor (beta chain). The antigen is unknown. This entry is derived from a study of cytomegalovirus exposure and HLA in healthy donors. Trimming left V 2 bases short and J 4 bases short, with 10 bases between. CDR3 length equals 14 residues. Germline lookup yields CDR1 SGHTA and CDR2 FQGTGA. Study outcomes and limitations: Researchers counted 150 to 200 TCR beta chains as cytomegalovirus-associated. In a later analysis, at a false discovery rate of 0.05, under 20,000 TCR beta sequences were associated with HLA alleles. Reported performance of the classifier showed diagnosis of cytomegalovirus status with high specificity and sensitivity. Specificity of three CMV-associated chains for CMV antigens was verified in vitro.

Researchers ran the PCR with 60 Vbeta and 13 Jbeta primers. Clones were sequenced by immunoSEQ multiplex PCR, and TCRdb holds only the in-frame ones, with some missing. The data contain roughly 150,000 clones, approximately 80% of them singletons. Sequencing was carried out using PBMCs. This chain uses TRBV7-3 with TRBJ2-3; D possibly corresponds to TRBD2 (6 bases). The clonotype comes from a woman aged 40 to 50 in good health and CMV-seronegative. DNA for the CDR3: TGTGCCAGCAGCTTAGAGGGCGGGGCAGATACGCAGTATTTT. Protein sequence: CASSLEGGADTQYF. Based on the CDR3 plus reference TRBV7-3 and TRBJ2-3, the full variable domain is GAGVSQTPSNKVTEKGKYVELRCDPISGHTALYWYRQSLGQGPEFLIYFQGTGAADDSGLPNDRFFAVRPEGSVSTLKIQRTERGDSAVYLCASSLEGGADTQYFGPGTRLTVL.